The clone carrying this TCR beta chain was detected only once. Original analysis: Amplification of reference gene primers was used by the study to estimate nucleated cell counts. Clones were sequenced by immunoSEQ multiplex PCR, and TCRdb holds only the in-frame ones, with some missing. For V, J and clone size, that table is used; D and trimming come from the DNA. The repertoire includes roughly 250,000 clones, roughly 87% of them detected once, and roughly 7.8% sits in the top ten. The sample comes from a study of blood T cell repertoires in COVID-19. At the level of the study: Acute-phase and convalescent COVID-19 samples originated in the United States, Italy and Spain. The analysed material was cDNA or gDNA that came from T cells, B-cell-depleted T cells, or PBMCs.

Sequenced material: peripheral blood. This sequence originates from a man between 60 and 75 years old who had recovered from COVID-19.

CDR3 region: CASSVPTGGVGYTF. CDR3 sequence (DNA): TGCGCCAGCAGCGTACCAACAGGGGGCGTTGGCTACACCTTC. The rearrangement links TRBV5-1 to TRBJ1-2; 9 positions agree with TRBD1. V was pared by 4 bases and J by 7 bases, with 8 bases of the junction left unmatched. CDR1 is SGHRS and CDR2 is YFSETQ in the germline V gene. This CDR3 has 14 amino acids.